The 14 T cell receptor beta chains below come from one sample, sequenced in a study of CD8 T cells in ankylosing spondylitis. TCRdb reanalysed the 5' RACE reads using MiXCR and keeps one entry per CDR3 protein. Of 200,000 to 300,000 distinct CDR3 sequences listed, 8.6% are singletons. Sequences were obtained from blood, either unsorted or a sorted T cell fraction (not recorded which). The source of these receptors is a male donor with ankylosing spondylitis or in good health (not recorded which).

This clonotype has at least ten counts. This sequence joins TRBV20-1 and TRBJ2-7; no clear D gene. V shed 3 bases and J shed 5 bases, with 14 bases lying between them. Germline lookup yields CDR1 DFQATT and CDR2 SNEGSKA (reference sequence). CDR3 length: 13 residues. Here the CDR3 reads CSASPGLVHEQYF. Here the CDR3 DNA reads TGCAGTGCTAGTCCCGGGCTAGTCCACGAGCAGTACTTC.

This clonotype was picked up many times. This sequence joins TRBV4-3 and TRBJ2-3; D uncertain. In germline, CDR1 is LGHNA, CDR2 YSLEER. Trimming took off 0 bases at V and 1 base at J, with 11 bases between the two ends. The CDR3 has 16 amino acids. The DNA for the CDR3 is TGCGCCAGCAGCCAAGAATCGCACTTCGGCACAGATACGCAGTATTTT. This sequence encodes CASSQESHFGTDTQYF.

The table lists this clonotype with many counts. The chain combines TRBV10-3 with TRBJ1-2; D perhaps matches TRBD1 (6 bases). Between the trimmed V and J ends, which lost 6 bases and 4 bases, there was a span of 15 bases. This CDR3 contains 14 residues. The V gene's germline CDR1 is ENHRY and CDR2 SYGVKD. The CDR3 loop reads CAISEPSGAYGYTF. CDR3 sequence (DNA): TGTGCCATCAGCGAACCTTCAGGGGCCTATGGCTACACCTTC.

This clonotype was picked up many times. This chain joins TRBV5-1 and TRBJ2-3; 8 bases are a match to TRBD1. V trimming: 5 bases; J trimming: 5 bases; junction bases outside the gene matches: 10. CDR1 is SGHRS, CDR2 YFSETQ, per germline. The length of the CDR3 is 15 residues. The CDR3 DNA reads as TGCGCCAGCAGTTTCGGACAGGGCGGAAGAGATACGCAGTATTTT. Translation: CASSFGQGGRDTQYF.

The sample holds a few counts of this clonotype. This rearrangement joins TRBV20-1 to TRBJ2-7; 10 bases align to TRBD2. V was pared by 0 bases and J by 2 bases, with 7 bases of the junction left unmatched. The germline V gene has CDR1 DFQATT and CDR2 SNEGSKA (reference sequence). CDR3 length equals 16 residues. The CDR3 loop reads CSARDSRTSGTYEQYF. The CDR3 DNA is TGCAGTGCTAGAGATTCCCGGACTAGCGGCACCTACGAGCAGTACTTC.

This clonotype was counted at least ten times. A read error may produce the germline difference seen at one junction end. This chain uses TRBV7-7 with TRBJ2-6, with D maybe TRBD1 (6 bases). CDR1 SSHAT and CDR2 FNYEAQ come from the germline V gene (reference sequence). The CDR3 runs to 16 residues. The CDR3 is CASSPGAGSGANVLTF. DNA of the CDR3: TGTGCTAGCAGCCCAGGGGCGGGCTCTGGGGCCAACGTCCTGACTTTC. The full variable domain, in which reference TRBV7-7 and TRBJ2-6 provide the parts outside the CDR3, is GAGVSQSPRYKVTKRGQDVTLRCDPISSHATLYWYQQALGQGPEFLTYFNYEAQPDKSGLPSDRFSAERPEGSISTLTIQRTEQRDSAMYRCASSPGAGSGANVLTFGAGSRLTVL.

This clonotype was recorded at least ten times. CDR3 DNA: TGCGCCAGCAGCCCTGGACTTCAGGGATGGACTGAAGCTTTCTTT. This codes for CASSPGLQGWTEAFF. The chain is built from TRBV5-1 and TRBJ1-1, with D possibly matching TRBD1 (5 bases). V was clipped by 4 bases and J by 5 bases, with 18 bases between them. Looked up from germline, CDR1 is SGHRS and CDR2 is YFSETQ. The CDR3 sequence is 15 residues long.

This clonotype has just a few counts. The chain has TRBV7-2 and TRBJ1-2; 8 bases are a match to TRBD1. The CDR3 totals 15 residues. The germline CDR1 and CDR2 sequences are SGHTA and FQGNSA. The junction had 11 bases not matched to a gene; V was cut back by 4 bases and J by 7 bases. CDR3 protein: CASSSKTGVLRGYTF. CDR3 coding DNA: TGTGCCAGCAGCTCTAAGACAGGGGTTTTGCGTGGCTACACCTTC.

Within the sample, this clonotype is medium-sized (0.01 to 0.1%). The V call is TRBV7-2, the J call TRBJ2-3, with D maybe TRBD2 (7 bases). Trimming took off 7 bases at V and 2 bases at J, with 19 bases between the two ends. The CDR3 loop spans 16 amino acids. Per germline, CDR1 SGHTA and CDR2 FQGNSA. This chain's CDR3 is CASKPSGGGLTDTQYF. Here the CDR3 DNA reads TGTGCCAGCAAACCGTCTGGGGGGGGCCTCACAGATACGCAGTATTTT.

In this sample, this clonotype turned up many times. The rearrangement uses TRBV5-1 and TRBJ2-1, with 10 nucleotides matching TRBD1. V trimming: 3 bases; J trimming: 4 bases; junction bases outside the gene matches: 10. CDR3 length: 17 amino acids. Germline CDR1 and CDR2: SGHRS and YFSETQ. The CDR3 coding sequence is TGCGCCAGCAGCTATAGCCCGGGGACAGGGGTTTACAATGAGCAGTTCTTC. The encoded protein is CASSYSPGTGVYNEQFF.

This clonotype showed up many times. V usage is TRBV29-1 and J usage is TRBJ2-1; D may be TRBD2 (6 bases). The germline V gene encodes CDR1 SQVTM and CDR2 ANQGSEA. CDR3 length: 13 amino acids. Trimming pared 4 bases from V and 4 bases from J, leaving 11 bases between. The CDR3 bases are TGCAGCGTTGTCCTAGCGACATACAATGAGCAGTTCTTC. Protein product: CSVVLATYNEQFF.

The table lists this clonotype with many counts. The genes are TRBV4-2 and TRBJ2-1, with D hard to call. CDR1 and CDR2 (germline): LGHNA, YNFKEQ. CDR3 length: 14 amino acids. V dropped 1 base and J dropped 0 bases, with 4 bases sitting between them. DNA for the CDR3: TGTGCCAGCAGCCAAGTTGGCTCCTACAATGAGCAGTTCTTC. Translation: CASSQVGSYNEQFF.

There are many counts of this clonotype. The CDR3 DNA sequence: TGCGCCAGCAGCGAGTTCGGGTATAGCAATCAGCCCCAGCATTTT. Translated: CASSEFGYSNQPQHF. This chain uses TRBV5-1 with TRBJ1-5; D is unresolved. Trimming cost V 4 bases and J 0 bases, with 11 bases left between them. The V gene's germline CDR1 is SGHRS and CDR2 YFSETQ. CDR3 length: 15 residues.

At least ten counts were recorded for this clonotype. This rearrangement joins TRBV7-9 to TRBJ1-4; perhaps TRBD1 as D (5 bases). Trimming left V 1 base short and J 2 bases short, with 8 bases between. The CDR3 has 15 residues. Germline V CDR1 and CDR2: SEHNR, FQNEAQ (reference sequence). The DNA for the CDR3 is TGTGCCAGCAGCTTAGAGGGGAGGACTAATGAAAAACTGTTTTTT. This codes for CASSLEGRTNEKLFF.